This T cell receptor beta chain was sequenced during a study of beta chain features in type 1 diabetes. Overall study results and limits: Insertions at VDJ junctions were less frequent in type 1 diabetes patients. These patients also deleted more nucleotides at the same junctions. It was possible that PCR favored shorter templates, equally so in patients and controls.

CD45RO/CCR7/CD25/CD127/CD95/CD27 staining was used to isolate CD4+ naive, central memory, regulatory and stem cell-like memory cells by sorting. Each sorted fraction was over 95% pure. Details on this clone: Its antigen is still unknown.

The CDR3 loop spans 14 amino acids. Looked up from germline, CDR1 is LGHNA and CDR2 is YNFKEQ. V lost 0 bases and J 6 bases, leaving 12 bases between the germline ends. Sequencing targeted expressed TCRB transcripts, as all isolated RNA had been reverse transcribed. The data were produced by immunoSEQ multiplex PCR, yet TCRdb's version contains in-frame clones alone and is incomplete. The sample has 200,000 to 250,000 clones, 25% to 35% seen once. The rearrangement uses TRBV4-2 and TRBJ2-7; D may correspond to TRBD1 or TRBD2 (5 bases each). The source material was central memory CD4+ T cells from blood. The TCR originated in a man aged 30 to 39 in good health. CDR3 residues: CASSQERDQREQYF. The CDR3 DNA reads TGTGCCAGCAGCCAAGAAAGGGACCAGCGCGAGCAGTACTTC.